These 25 T cell receptor beta chains share one sample of origin, sequenced in a study of blood T cell repertoires in COVID-19. This table comes from immunoSEQ multiplex PCR, and its TCRdb copy is limited to in-frame clones, with some not included. Among tens of thousands of clones listed, roughly 86% were seen once. The sample was peripheral blood. The receptors were sampled from a woman older than 75 with acute or convalescent COVID-19.

V and J are TRBV18 and TRBJ1-5; maybe TRBD1 (5 bases). This CDR3 comprises 15 residues. The germline V and J ends were trimmed by 4 bases and 2 bases, with 12 bases remaining between them. The germline V gene encodes CDR1 KGHSH and CDR2 LQKENI. The CDR3 region is CASSLPGGGNQPQHF. DNA of the CDR3: TGTGCCAGCTCACTCCCCGGGGGGGGCAATCAGCCCCAGCATTTT.

CDR3 sequence (DNA): TGTGCCACCGACAGGGGGGGAGGAACAAAAGCTTTCTTT. It is translated as CATDRGGGTKAFF. The chain couples TRBV14 to TRBJ1-1; 9 bases match TRBD1. The CDR3 runs to 13 residues. The germline V gene has CDR1 SGHDN and CDR2 FVKESK. V dropped 10 bases and J dropped 9; count of bases not matched to a gene: 12.

This chain connects TRBV19 to TRBJ1-5, with 7 positions matching TRBD1. The J segment lost 1 base and the V segment lost 1 base, leaving 1 base of the junction unmatched. The CDR3 has 15 amino acids. CDR1 is LNHDA, CDR2 SQIVND, per germline (reference sequence). CDR3 in amino acids: CASSIGRGSNQPQHF. The DNA of the CDR3 is TGTGCCAGTAGTATAGGCAGGGGGAGCAATCAGCCCCAGCATTTT.

This chain connects TRBV18 to TRBJ2-2, with D possibly TRBD1 on 5 matching bases. Trimming stripped 2 bases from V and 7 bases from J, with 11 bases between. CDR1 and CDR2 (germline): KGHSH, LQKENI. The CDR3 is 14 residues long. This CDR3 is CASSPSRAGGELFF. The CDR3, as DNA: TGTGCCAGCTCACCAAGCAGGGCCGGCGGGGAGCTGTTTTTT.

This chain uses TRBV6-2 or TRBV6-3 with TRBJ1-5; 8 bases agree with TRBD1. The V gene end was trimmed by 2 bases and the J gene end by 5 bases; junction bases not matched to a gene: 11. CDR3 length: 17 amino acids. Looked up from germline, CDR1 is MNHEY and CDR2 is SVGEGT. CDR3 in amino acids: CASSYTVRTGRYQPQHF. As DNA, the CDR3 is TGTGCCAGCAGTTACACGGTTAGGACAGGGCGATATCAGCCCCAGCATTTT.

This sequence joins TRBV11-2 and TRBJ2-7; D possibly corresponds to TRBD2 (5 bases). V was cut by 6 bases and J by 3 bases, with 30 bases left in between. This CDR3 is built from 19 residues. From germline, CDR1 is SGHAT and CDR2 FQNNGV. This CDR3 is CASRRDLGSGEGLGYEQYF. The CDR3 region has the DNA TGTGCCAGCAGACGCGACCTTGGGAGTGGGGAAGGATTGGGCTACGAGCAGTACTTC.

The rearrangement links TRBV11-1 to TRBJ2-7, with 7 bases aligning to TRBD1. Germline V gives CDR1 SGHAT, CDR2 FQDESV (reference sequence). CDR3 length: 12 amino acids. The V segment lost 1 base and the J segment 6 bases; nucleotides outside the gene matches: 0. CDR3 region: CASSLDRGEQYF. CDR3 bases: TGTGCCAGCAGCTTAGACAGGGGCGAGCAGTACTTC. The variable domain in full, with the rest retrieved from reference TRBV11-1 and TRBJ2-7, is EAEVAQSPRYKITEKSQAVAFWCDPISGHATLYWYRQILGQGPELLVQFQDESVVDDSQLPKDRFSAERLKGVDSTLKIQPAELGDSAMYLCASSLDRGEQYFGPGTRLTVT.

The CDR3 DNA is TGCGCCAGCAGCTTGGACAGGGATAATTCACCCCTCCACTTT. Translated: CASSLDRDNSPLHF. V and J are TRBV5-1 and TRBJ1-6, with D perhaps TRBD1 (6 bases). The germline V gene has CDR1 SGHRS and CDR2 YFSETQ. V gave up 0 bases and J gave up 5 bases, with 6 bases separating them. CDR3 size: 14 residues.

The genes are TRBV5-1 and TRBJ2-3, with TRBD1 matching over 10 bases. This CDR3 contains 14 residues. Germline V CDR1 and CDR2: SGHRS, YFSETQ. Trimming took 7 bases from V and 6 from J; bases not matched to a gene: 8. The CDR3 DNA is TGCGCCAGCCGAACCGGGACAGGGGCCGATACGCAGTATTTT. It is translated as CASRTGTGADTQYF.

The rearrangement joins TRBV4-2 to TRBJ2-1; TRBD2 aligns across 13 bases. Germline CDR1 LGHNA, CDR2 YNFKEQ. Unmatched junction bases numbered 7, after V lost 1 base and J lost 7 bases. The CDR3 loop spans 17 amino acids. This chain's CDR3 is CASSQATSGGPRNEQFF. The CDR3 DNA sequence: TGTGCCAGCAGCCAAGCGACTAGCGGGGGGCCGAGGAATGAGCAGTTCTTC.

In DNA form, the CDR3 reads TGTGCCAGTAGTGTTCTAGCGGGAGTGGGGACAGATACGCAGTATTTT. It specifies CASSVLAGVGTDTQYF. This chain links TRBV19 with TRBJ2-3; 10 nucleotides align to TRBD2. Trimming at V came to 5 bases and at J to 3 bases, leaving 8 bases not matched to a gene. CDR1 and CDR2 (germline): LNHDA, SQIVND (reference sequence). This CDR3 region has 16 residues. The variable domain in full, completed from reference TRBV19 and TRBJ2-3, reads DGGITQSPKYLFRKEGQNVTLSCEQNLNHDAMYWYRQDPGQGLRLIYYSQIVNDFQKGDIAEGYSVSREKKESFPLTVTSAQKNPTAFYLCASSVLAGVGTDTQYFGPGTRLTVL.

This clone has a single count. The chain couples TRBV29-1 to TRBJ2-2; no clear D. V lost 6 bases and J 5 bases, leaving 10 bases between the germline ends. Germline V lookup: CDR1 SQVTM, CDR2 ANQGSEA. The CDR3 has 12 amino acids. The CDR3, as DNA: TGCAGCGTGCATAGTGGTACCGGGGAGCTGTTTTTT. This gives the protein CSVHSGTGELFF.

The CDR3 nucleotides are TGTGCCAGCACCCGCGGGGGTAGCACCGGGGAGCTGTTTTTT. Its translation: CASTRGGSTGELFF. The chain recombines TRBV5-5 with TRBJ2-2; 7 nucleotides line up with TRBD2. V was clipped by 6 bases and J by 4 bases; unmatched bases: 6. There are 14 residues in the CDR3. Germline V CDR1 and CDR2: SGHKS, YYEKEE (reference sequence).

The chain couples TRBV12-3 or TRBV12-4 to TRBJ1-5, with D uncertain. The CDR3 is 13 amino acids. V dropped 3 bases and J dropped 3 bases, with 6 bases sitting between them. The CDR3 bases are TGTGCCAGCAGTTTCGGTGACAATCAGCCCCAGCATTTT. This gives the protein CASSFGDNQPQHF.

The rearrangement uses TRBV7-2 and TRBJ2-3, with D unresolved. Germline V gene lookup returns CDR1 SGHTA and CDR2 FQGNSA. Trimming shortened V by 4 bases and J by 4 bases, and 3 bases separated the two germline ends. The CDR3 is made up of 11 amino acids. CDR3 in amino acids: CASSSSDTQYF. The CDR3 DNA sequence: TGTGCCAGCAGCTCATCAGATACGCAGTATTTT.

This chain connects TRBV10-1 to TRBJ2-7, with D maybe TRBD1 (8 bases). The germline V gene has CDR1 WNHNN and CDR2 SYGVQD (reference sequence). V was shortened by 3 bases and J by 5 bases, with 14 bases between the two germline ends. The CDR3 sequence is 14 residues long. The CDR3 here is CASSERTGRDEQYF. The CDR3 DNA follows: TGCGCCAGCAGTGAACGGACAGGGAGGGACGAGCAGTACTTC.

The chain joins TRBV27 to TRBJ2-7, with 8 positions matching TRBD1. This CDR3 comprises 15 residues. Unmatched junction bases numbered 8, after V lost 5 bases and J lost 2 bases. Germline CDR1 reads MNHEY; CDR2 reads SMNVEV (reference sequence). The CDR3 sequence: CASSPYGQGPYEQYF. The CDR3 DNA reads TGTGCCAGCAGTCCCTACGGACAGGGACCCTACGAGCAGTACTTC.

This clone was observed a few times. This chain connects TRBV2 to TRBJ1-2; possibly TRBD1 for D (6 bases). The CDR3 covers 14 residues. The V and J ends lost 5 bases and 4 bases respectively, with 14 bases between them. CDR1 is SNHLY, CDR2 FYNNEI, per germline. The CDR3 sequence is CASSRLTGSYGYTF. In DNA, the CDR3 is TGTGCCAGCAGTCGACTGACAGGCTCCTATGGCTACACCTTC.

The V and J genes are TRBV7-9 and TRBJ1-6; no clear D. Germline V lookup: CDR1 SEHNR, CDR2 FQNEAQ (reference sequence). The CDR3 length is 14 residues. Between the trimmed V and J ends, which lost 1 base and 4 bases, there was a span of 5 bases. CDR3 DNA: TGTGCCAGCAGCTTAGAACAGTATAATTCACCCCTCCACTTT. It is translated as CASSLEQYNSPLHF.

The chain combines TRBV13 with TRBJ2-2; D possibly corresponds to TRBD2 (7 bases). The CDR3 runs 16 residues. Germline V gene sequence: CDR1 PRHDT, CDR2 FYEKMQ (reference sequence). The V and J ends lost 6 bases and 7 bases respectively, with 21 bases between them. Written as DNA, the CDR3 is TGTGCCAGCAGTCGCGTAACGGGGGGCACAAGCGGGGAGCTGTTTTTT. It codes for CASSRVTGGTSGELFF.

The V gene is TRBV5-1, the J gene TRBJ2-1; D unclear. Germline V gene sequence: CDR1 SGHRS, CDR2 YFSETQ. The CDR3 is made up of 11 amino acids. Trimming removed 4 bases at V and 6 bases at J, with 5 bases between. In DNA, the CDR3 is TGCGCCAGCAGCCAATTCAATGAGCAGTTCTTC. Its protein product is CASSQFNEQFF. The variable domain in full, completed from reference TRBV5-1 and TRBJ2-1, reads KAGVTQTPRYLIKTRGQQVTLSCSPISGHRSVSWYQQTPGQGLQFLFEYFSETQRNKGNFPGRFSGRQFSNSRSEMNVSTLELGDSALYLCASSQFNEQFFGPGTRLTVL.

This clone occurred a few times. V is TRBV27 and J is TRBJ2-1, with TRBD2 matching 16 bases. This CDR3 has 18 amino acids. Losses at the gene ends were 0 bases for V and 2 bases for J; bases not matched to a gene: 1. Germline assignment: CDR1 MNHEY and CDR2 SMNVEV (reference sequence). The CDR3 is CASSLSGTSGRAYNEQFF. CDR3 in DNA: TGTGCCAGCAGTTTATCGGGGACTAGCGGGAGGGCCTACAATGAGCAGTTCTTC.

This clone was counted between two and nine times. The chain carries TRBV28 and TRBJ2-1; D perhaps matches TRBD1 (6 bases). The V end was cut by 6 bases, the J end by 8 bases, with 20 bases between. Germline assignment: CDR1 MDHEN and CDR2 SYDVKM. This CDR3 contains 15 residues. CDR3 coding DNA: TGTGCCAGCAGCCGAAGGGGGATATCGTACGATGAGCAGTTCTTC. Protein product: CASSRRGISYDEQFF.

The rearrangement joins TRBV27 to TRBJ2-3; no clear D gene. The CDR3 is 16 residues long. Germline V CDR1 and CDR2: MNHEY, SMNVEV (reference sequence). Trimming left V 6 bases short and J 4 bases short, with 20 bases between. CDR3 protein: CASRVSGQVASDTQYF. DNA of the CDR3: TGTGCCAGCAGGGTGTCTGGGCAGGTTGCGTCAGATACGCAGTATTTT.

This clone appeared once. This chain connects TRBV29-1 to TRBJ1-2; the D gene is possibly TRBD1 (6 bases). This CDR3 has 13 amino acids. V lost 7 bases and J lost 0, with 12 bases in between. Germline V CDR1 and CDR2: SQVTM, ANQGSEA. The CDR3 nucleotides are TGCAGCGCTTCGACAGGATCTAACTATGGCTACACCTTC. Translating gives CSASTGSNYGYTF.